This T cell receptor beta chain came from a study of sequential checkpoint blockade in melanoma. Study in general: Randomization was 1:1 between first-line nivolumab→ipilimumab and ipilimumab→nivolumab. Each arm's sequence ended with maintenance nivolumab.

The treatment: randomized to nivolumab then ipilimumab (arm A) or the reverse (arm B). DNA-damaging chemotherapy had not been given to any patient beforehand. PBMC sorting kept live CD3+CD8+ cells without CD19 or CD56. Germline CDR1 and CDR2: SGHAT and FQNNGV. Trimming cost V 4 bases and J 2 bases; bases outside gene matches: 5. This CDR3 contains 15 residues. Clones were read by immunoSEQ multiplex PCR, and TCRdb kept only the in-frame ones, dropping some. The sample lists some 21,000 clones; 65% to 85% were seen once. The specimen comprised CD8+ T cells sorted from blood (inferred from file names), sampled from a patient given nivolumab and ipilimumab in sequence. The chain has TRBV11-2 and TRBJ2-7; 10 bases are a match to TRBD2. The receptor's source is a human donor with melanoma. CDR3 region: CASSWIAGGTYEQYF. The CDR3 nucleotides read TGTGCCAGCAGCTGGATAGCGGGAGGTACCTACGAGCAGTACTTC.